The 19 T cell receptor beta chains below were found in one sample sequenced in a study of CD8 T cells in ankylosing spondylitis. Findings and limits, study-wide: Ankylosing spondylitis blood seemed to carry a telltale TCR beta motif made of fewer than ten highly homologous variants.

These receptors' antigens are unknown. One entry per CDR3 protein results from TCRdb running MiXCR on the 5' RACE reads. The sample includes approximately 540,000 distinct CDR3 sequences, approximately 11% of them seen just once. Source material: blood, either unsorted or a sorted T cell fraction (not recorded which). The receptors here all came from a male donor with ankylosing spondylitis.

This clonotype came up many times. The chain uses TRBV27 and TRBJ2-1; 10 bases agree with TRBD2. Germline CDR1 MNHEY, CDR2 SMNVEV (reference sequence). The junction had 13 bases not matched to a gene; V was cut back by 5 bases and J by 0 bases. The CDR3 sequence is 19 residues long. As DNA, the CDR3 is TGTGCCAGCAGTCGAACCGGGACTAGCGTATCCGTCTCCTACAATGAGCAGTTCTTC. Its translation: CASSRTGTSVSVSYNEQFF.

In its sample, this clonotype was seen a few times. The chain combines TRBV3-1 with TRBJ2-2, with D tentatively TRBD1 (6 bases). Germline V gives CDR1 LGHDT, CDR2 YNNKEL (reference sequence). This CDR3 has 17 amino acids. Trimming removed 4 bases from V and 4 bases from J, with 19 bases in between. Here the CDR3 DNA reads TGTGCCAGCAGCCCCTCTGTGGGGACACCGTTCACCGGGGAGCTGTTTTTT. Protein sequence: CASSPSVGTPFTGELFF.

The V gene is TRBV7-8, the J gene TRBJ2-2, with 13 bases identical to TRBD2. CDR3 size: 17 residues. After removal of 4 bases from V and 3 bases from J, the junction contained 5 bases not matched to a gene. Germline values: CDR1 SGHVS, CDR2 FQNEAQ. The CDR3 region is CASSYGTSGIDTGELFF. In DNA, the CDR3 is TGTGCCAGCAGCTATGGGACTAGCGGGATAGACACCGGGGAGCTGTTTTTT.

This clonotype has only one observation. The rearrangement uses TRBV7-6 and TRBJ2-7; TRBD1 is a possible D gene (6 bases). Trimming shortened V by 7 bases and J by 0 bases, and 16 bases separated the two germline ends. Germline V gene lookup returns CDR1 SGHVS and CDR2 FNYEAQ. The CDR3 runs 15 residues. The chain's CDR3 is CASTSGAYPSYEQYF. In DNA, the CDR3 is TGTGCCAGCACCTCAGGGGCATACCCCTCCTACGAGCAGTACTTC.

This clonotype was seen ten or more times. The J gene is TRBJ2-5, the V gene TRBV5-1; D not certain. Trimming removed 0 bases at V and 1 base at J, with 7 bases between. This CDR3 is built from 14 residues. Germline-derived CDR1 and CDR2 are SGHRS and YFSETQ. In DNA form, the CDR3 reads TGCGCCAGCAGCTTGGACGGAACCCAAGAGACCCAGTACTTC. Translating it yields CASSLDGTQETQYF.

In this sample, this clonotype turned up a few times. Written as DNA, the CDR3 is TGTGCCAGCACCGGGACAGGGGACACTGAAGCTTTCTTT. Protein product: CASTGTGDTEAFF. The chain couples TRBV6-2 or TRBV6-3 to TRBJ1-1, with 10 bases aligning to TRBD1. Germline assignment: CDR1 MNHEY and CDR2 SVGEGT. With V trimmed by 7 bases and J by 3 bases, 2 bases remained unmatched. The CDR3 consists of 13 residues.

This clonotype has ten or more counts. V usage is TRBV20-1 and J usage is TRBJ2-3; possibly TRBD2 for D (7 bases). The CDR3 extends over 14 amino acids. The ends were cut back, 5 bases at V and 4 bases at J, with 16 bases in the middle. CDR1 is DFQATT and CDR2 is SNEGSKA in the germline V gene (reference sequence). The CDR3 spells CSAQRGGPADTQYF. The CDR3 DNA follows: TGCAGTGCTCAGAGGGGGGGGCCGGCAGATACGCAGTATTTT.

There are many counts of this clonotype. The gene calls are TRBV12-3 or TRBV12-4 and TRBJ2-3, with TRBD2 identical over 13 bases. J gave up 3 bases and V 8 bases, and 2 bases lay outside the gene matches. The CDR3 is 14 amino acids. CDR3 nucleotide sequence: TGTGCCAGCCGGACTAGCGGGAGAACAGATACGCAGTATTTT. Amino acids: CASRTSGRTDTQYF.

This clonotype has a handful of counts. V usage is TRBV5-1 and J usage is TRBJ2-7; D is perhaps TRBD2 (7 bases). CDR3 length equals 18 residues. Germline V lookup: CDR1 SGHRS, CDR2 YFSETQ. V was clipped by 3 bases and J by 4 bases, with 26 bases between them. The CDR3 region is CASSSEGGLASMVYEQYF. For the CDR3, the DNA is TGCGCCAGCAGCTCGGAGGGGGGGCTTGCGTCGATGGTTTACGAGCAGTACTTC.

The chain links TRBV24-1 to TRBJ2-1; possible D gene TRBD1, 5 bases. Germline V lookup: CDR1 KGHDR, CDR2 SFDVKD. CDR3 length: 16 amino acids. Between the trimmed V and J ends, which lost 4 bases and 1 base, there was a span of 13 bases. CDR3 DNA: TGTGCCACCAGTGACATGGACACCTTTTCCTACAATGAGCAGTTCTTC. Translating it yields CATSDMDTFSYNEQFF.

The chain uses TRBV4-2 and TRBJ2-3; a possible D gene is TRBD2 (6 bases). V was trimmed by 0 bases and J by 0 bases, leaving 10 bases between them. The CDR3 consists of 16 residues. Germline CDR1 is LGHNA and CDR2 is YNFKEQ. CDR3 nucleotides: TGTGCCAGCAGCCAAGATTTAGGGACTAGCACAGATACGCAGTATTTT. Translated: CASSQDLGTSTDTQYF.

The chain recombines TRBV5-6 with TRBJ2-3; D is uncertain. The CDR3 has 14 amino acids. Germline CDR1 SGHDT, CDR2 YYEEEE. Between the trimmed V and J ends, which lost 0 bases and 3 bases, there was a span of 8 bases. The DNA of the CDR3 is TGTGCCAGCAGCTTGGACCCCTATACAGATACGCAGTATTTT. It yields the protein CASSLDPYTDTQYF.

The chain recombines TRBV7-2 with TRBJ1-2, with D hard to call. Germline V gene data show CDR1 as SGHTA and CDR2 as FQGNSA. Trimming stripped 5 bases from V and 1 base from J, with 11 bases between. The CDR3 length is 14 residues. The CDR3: CASSRGVSNYGYTF. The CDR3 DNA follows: TGTGCCAGCAGCCGCGGTGTCAGTAACTATGGCTACACCTTC.

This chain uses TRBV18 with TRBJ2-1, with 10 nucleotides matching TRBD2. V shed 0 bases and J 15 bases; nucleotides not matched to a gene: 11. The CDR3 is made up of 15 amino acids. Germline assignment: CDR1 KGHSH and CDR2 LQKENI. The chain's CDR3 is CASSPPVGEAGGLFF. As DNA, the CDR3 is TGTGCCAGCTCACCACCGGTCGGCGAAGCGGGAGGGTTGTTCTTC.

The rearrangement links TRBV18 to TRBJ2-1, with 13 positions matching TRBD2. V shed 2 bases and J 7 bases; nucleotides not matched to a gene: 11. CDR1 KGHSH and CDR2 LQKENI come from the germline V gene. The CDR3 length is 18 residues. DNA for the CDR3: TGTGCCAGCTCACCAGTCCCGGGACTAGCGGGAAGTGGTAATGAGCAGTTCTTC. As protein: CASSPVPGLAGSGNEQFF.

The CDR3 nucleotides are TGTGCCAGCAGCCATCGGAAGTACGAGCAGTACTTC. Amino acid sequence: CASSHRKYEQYF. The chain employs TRBV3-1 and TRBJ2-7; D unresolved. V lost 3 bases and J lost 4, with 7 bases in between. The CDR3 extends over 12 amino acids. The germline CDR1 and CDR2 sequences are LGHDT and YNNKEL (reference sequence).

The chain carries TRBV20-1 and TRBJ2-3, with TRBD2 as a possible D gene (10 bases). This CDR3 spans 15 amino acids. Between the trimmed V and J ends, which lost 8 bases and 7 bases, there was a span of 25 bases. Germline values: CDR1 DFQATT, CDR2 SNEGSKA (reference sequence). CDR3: CSTDRGTSVWNTQYF. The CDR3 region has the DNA TGCAGTACCGACAGGGGGACTAGCGTCTGGAATACGCAGTATTTT.

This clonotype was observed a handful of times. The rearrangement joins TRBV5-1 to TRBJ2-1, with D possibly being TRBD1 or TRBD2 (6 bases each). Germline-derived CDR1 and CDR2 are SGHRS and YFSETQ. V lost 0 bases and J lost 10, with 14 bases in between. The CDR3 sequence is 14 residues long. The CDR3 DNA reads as TGCGCCAGCAGCTTGGTGGGGGGCGAGGGGGAGCAGTTCTTC. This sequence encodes CASSLVGGEGEQFF.

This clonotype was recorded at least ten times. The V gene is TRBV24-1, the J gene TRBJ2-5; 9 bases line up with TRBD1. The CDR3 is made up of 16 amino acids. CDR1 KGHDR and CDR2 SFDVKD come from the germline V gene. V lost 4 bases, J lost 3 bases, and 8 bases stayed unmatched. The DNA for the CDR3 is TGTGCCACCAGTGAGCCACCGGGACAGGGCAAAGAGACCCAGTACTTC. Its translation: CATSEPPGQGKETQYF.